Shown below are 5 T cell receptor beta chains from a single sample sequenced in a study of shared clonotypes between healthy human individuals. Generated by immunoSEQ multiplex PCR, the TCRdb table keeps only in-frame clones and is missing some. Of over 2 million clones listed, over 85% were seen once; the top ten hold around 1.1%. Naive CD8 cells, CD45RO-negative and positively selected for CCR7, excluded terminally differentiated effector memory CD45RA+ cells. Sequences were obtained from naive CD8+ T cells sorted from blood. These receptors were obtained from a man between 18 and 29 years old in good health.

The chain couples TRBV7-9 to TRBJ1-5; 12 positions agree with TRBD1. V shed 7 bases and J 5 bases; nucleotides not matched to a gene: 12. Germline CDR1 reads SEHNR; CDR2 reads FQNEAQ (reference sequence). The CDR3 runs to 17 residues. Here the CDR3 reads CASKPGQGAELDQPQHF. DNA for the CDR3: TGTGCCAGCAAACCGGGACAGGGGGCTGAGTTGGATCAGCCCCAGCATTTT.

The CDR3 spells CASSELAGGFYNEQFF. CDR3 coding DNA: TGCGCCAGCAGTGAATTGGCGGGGGGTTTTTACAATGAGCAGTTCTTC. The chain carries TRBV10-2 and TRBJ2-1; the match to TRBD2 covers 8 bases. V shed 3 bases and J 4 bases; nucleotides not matched to a gene: 8. The CDR3 extends over 16 amino acids. Germline V gives CDR1 WSHSY, CDR2 SAAADI.

The chain couples TRBV4-1 to TRBJ2-3, with 8 bases matching TRBD2. The trim removed 4 bases at V and 3 bases at J, leaving 12 bases unmatched. This CDR3 is 17 amino acids long. Germline V lookup: CDR1 MGHRA, CDR2 YSYEKL. CDR3 DNA: TGCGCCAGCAGCCTCCAAAGGGGGGGACTAGTAACAGATACGCAGTATTTT. It specifies CASSLQRGGLVTDTQYF.

The chain has TRBV5-4 and TRBJ2-3; 9 positions agree with TRBD1. Germline V gene sequence: CDR1 SGHNT, CDR2 YYREEE (reference sequence). J was trimmed by 3 bases and V by 4 bases; bases with no gene match: 6. The CDR3 is 15 amino acids. CDR3 protein: CASSPGTGRTDTQYF. In DNA form, the CDR3 reads TGTGCCAGCAGCCCCGGGACAGGGAGGACAGATACGCAGTATTTT.

V usage is TRBV7-9 and J usage is TRBJ1-1; a possible D gene is TRBD1 (5 bases). Per germline, CDR1 SEHNR and CDR2 FQNEAQ (reference sequence). The CDR3 is 16 amino acids. The ends were cut back, 4 bases at V and 3 bases at J, with 18 bases in the middle. This chain's CDR3 is CASSSQDSLGHTEAFF. In nucleotides, the CDR3 is TGTGCCAGCAGCTCCCAGGACTCCTTGGGGCACACTGAAGCTTTCTTT.